This TCR beta chain was documented in a study of patients and donors after allogeneic stem cell transplantation. In this sample, this clonotype turned up a few times. TCRdb reprocessed the RT-PCR reads via MiXCR and lists one record per CDR3 protein. The sample contains about 19,000 distinct CDR3 sequences, 4.5% to 5.5% of which appear only once. V lost 3 bases and J lost 7; bases outside the gene matches: 9. The CDR3 is made up of 15 amino acids. Germline loops: CDR1 SGHNT, CDR2 YYREEE (reference sequence). This sequence originates from a human donor who was either an allogeneic HSCT recipient or a stem cell or donor lymphocyte infusion donor (not recorded which). It is not recorded whose cells these are; they may come from a transplant donor. V gene TRBV5-4 combines with J gene TRBJ1-5, with 8 bases identical to TRBD1. The sequenced sample was blood, either unsorted or a sorted T cell fraction (not recorded which). The CDR3 region has the DNA TGTGCCAGCAGCTCCTCAGGGGGCTTACCCCAGCCCCAGCATTTT. This gives the protein CASSSSGGLPQPQHF.